The 18 T cell receptor beta chains listed next were all sequenced from one sample in a study of blood T cell repertoires in COVID-19 (dated by TCRdb to 2019 to 2021). Library prep was done by the immunoSEQ multiplex PCR assay. Held by TCRdb, this immuneACCESS table contains in-frame sequences only and omits some clones. Under half of the omission traces to an unresolved V gene where checked; the cause of the rest is unknown. A total of 200,000 to 300,000 clones appear in this sample, under 90% of them only once. The ten largest clones represent 3% to 4.5% of the sample. Sample: PBMCs or T cells enriched from blood (not recorded which). The receptors stem from a woman in her 40s who had been exposed to COVID-19.

The chain employs TRBV6-2 or TRBV6-3 and TRBJ1-6, with a weak D call TRBD1 (5 bases). The CDR3 spans 15 residues. V was pared by 7 bases and J by 7 bases, with 17 bases between. Germline V gives CDR1 MNHEY, CDR2 SVGEGT. CDR3 amino acids: CASTPVVGGNSPLHF. CDR3 nucleotides: TGTGCCAGCACCCCGGTGGTGGGGGGGAATTCACCCCTCCACTTT.

J is TRBJ2-1 and V is TRBV5-4; TRBD2 agrees at 8 bases. Germline assignment: CDR1 SGHNT and CDR2 YYREEE (reference sequence). The CDR3 covers 18 residues. V lost 3 bases and J lost 1; bases outside the gene matches: 12. CDR3 bases: TGTGCCAGCAGCTCCGGGACTAGGGGGGGTTCGTCCTACAATGAGCAGTTCTTC. Protein sequence: CASSSGTRGGSSYNEQFF.

A single count supports this clone. The chain is built from TRBV28 and TRBJ1-6, with 10 positions matching TRBD1. Losses at the gene ends were 5 bases for V and 1 base for J; bases not matched to a gene: 11. This CDR3 spans 19 amino acids. Germline V lookup: CDR1 MDHEN, CDR2 SYDVKM. CDR3 protein: CASSTSGTGVRSYNSPLHF. The CDR3, as DNA: TGTGCCAGCAGTACGTCCGGGACAGGGGTACGGTCCTATAATTCACCCCTCCACTTT. Full variable domain (remainder filled in from reference TRBV28 and TRBJ1-6): DVKVTQSSRYLVKRTGEKVFLECVQDMDHENMFWYRQDPGLGLRLIYFSYDVKMKEKGDIPEGYSVSREKKERFSLILESASTNQTSMYLCASSTSGTGVRSYNSPLHFGNGTRLTVT.

This chain joins TRBV5-4 and TRBJ1-2; no clear D gene. The V and J ends lost 7 bases and 8 bases respectively, with 30 bases between them. Germline CDR1 is SGHNT and CDR2 is YYREEE (reference sequence). The CDR3 length is 17 residues. The CDR3 is CASGLGGRANRPYGYTF. The CDR3 DNA follows: TGTGCCAGCGGGCTAGGAGGAAGGGCCAATCGCCCCTACGGCTACACCTTC.

The genes are TRBV3-1 (or the pseudogene TRBV3-2) and TRBJ2-2; 12 bases match TRBD2. CDR3 length equals 14 residues. Looked up from germline, CDR1 is LGHDT and CDR2 is YNNKEL (reference sequence). V trimming: 6 bases; J trimming: 6 bases; junction bases outside the gene matches: 2. The CDR3 reads CASSRTSGAGELFF. In DNA, the CDR3 is TGTGCCAGCAGTCGGACTAGCGGGGCCGGGGAGCTGTTTTTT.

Notes on this clone: This specimen includes other DNA sequences encoding the same CDR3. The chain couples TRBV18 to TRBJ1-3; unclear D gene. V lost 2 bases and J 0 bases, leaving 8 bases between the germline ends. The germline gives CDR1 KGHSH, CDR2 LQKENI. This CDR3 is 15 amino acids long. The DNA of the CDR3 is TGTGCCAGCTCACCATCCGGGAGCTCTGGAAACACCATATATTTT. Translation gives CASSPSGSSGNTIYF.

The chain links TRBV19 to TRBJ2-7; 8 bases match TRBD1. Per germline, CDR1 LNHDA and CDR2 SQIVND (reference sequence). The junction had 4 bases not matched to a gene; V was cut back by 7 bases and J by 2 bases. The CDR3 spans 13 residues. For the CDR3, the DNA is TGTGCCAGTAAGAGGACAGGGACCTACGAGCAGTACTTC. Its translation is CASKRTGTYEQYF.

This clone was detected once. The rearrangement uses TRBV3-1 (or the pseudogene TRBV3-2) and TRBJ2-7, with TRBD1 identical over 8 bases. The CDR3 sequence is 11 residues long. Germline trimming cut 8 bases from V and 6 bases from J; bases unmatched to any gene: 3. Germline assignment: CDR1 LGHDT and CDR2 YNNKEL (reference sequence). CDR3 sequence: CASRTGLEQYF. Here the CDR3 DNA reads TGTGCCAGCCGGACAGGGCTCGAGCAGTACTTC.

This sequence joins TRBV6-5 and TRBJ1-6; D is unclear. Between the trimmed V and J ends, which lost 8 bases and 7 bases, there was a span of 12 bases. This CDR3 has 13 amino acids. CDR1 MNHEY and CDR2 SVGAGI come from the germline V gene. In DNA form, the CDR3 reads TGTGCCAGCCGTCGGGAGAGGAATTCACCCCTCCACTTT. Its translation: CASRRERNSPLHF.

The chain has TRBV19 and TRBJ1-4, with a tentative D call TRBD1 (5 bases). The length of the CDR3 is 15 residues. V was cut by 7 bases and J by 8 bases, with 20 bases left in between. Germline V gene data show CDR1 as LNHDA and CDR2 as SQIVND (reference sequence). The CDR3 loop is CASTARRSGVEKLFF. DNA of the CDR3: TGTGCCAGTACCGCTAGAAGGTCGGGGGTGGAAAAACTGTTTTTT.

The chain carries TRBV19 and TRBJ2-5, with D perhaps TRBD2 (5 bases). The CDR3 is made up of 15 amino acids. Germline CDR1 reads LNHDA; CDR2 reads SQIVND (reference sequence). The ends were cut back, 5 bases at V and 3 bases at J, with 16 bases in the middle. The CDR3, as DNA: TGTGCCAGTAGTCCCCGGCGGAGGTCTGAAGAGACCCAGTACTTC. It codes for CASSPRRRSEETQYF.

This sequence joins TRBV5-1 and TRBJ2-1; TRBD2 aligns across 12 bases. The V gene end was trimmed by 1 base and the J gene end by 5 bases; junction bases not matched to a gene: 13. The CDR3 spans 19 residues. CDR1 and CDR2 (germline): SGHRS, YFSETQ. The DNA of the CDR3 is TGCGCCAGCAGCTTGAACCCTAGCGGGGGGGGAACACATAACAATGAGCAGTTCTTC. Translated, it gives CASSLNPSGGGTHNNEQFF.

The J gene is TRBJ1-1, the V gene TRBV28; D is uncertain. This CDR3 spans 16 amino acids. Germline V CDR1 and CDR2: MDHEN, SYDVKM. Trimming stripped 3 bases from V and 1 base from J, with 15 bases between. The CDR3 sequence: CASSFGGFASNTEAFF. The CDR3 bases are TGTGCCAGCAGTTTTGGTGGCTTCGCATCGAACACTGAAGCTTTCTTT.

This clone has just one count. The chain employs TRBV10-3 and TRBJ2-6; D is perhaps TRBD1 (6 bases). V was shortened by 10 bases and J by 0 bases, with 22 bases between the two germline ends. CDR3 length: 18 amino acids. Germline loops: CDR1 ENHRY, CDR2 SYGVKD. The CDR3 spells CATSDSQGRSSGANVLTF. CDR3 coding DNA: TGTGCCACCTCAGATTCCCAGGGGCGGTCCTCTGGGGCCAACGTCCTGACTTTC.

The CDR3 sequence: CASTPDSYGYTF. The CDR3 DNA reads as TGTGCCAGTACCCCGGACAGTTATGGCTACACCTTC. The chain has TRBV19 and TRBJ1-2; TRBD1 is a possible D gene (6 bases). Trimming took 7 bases from V and 5 from J, leaving 11 bases between them. CDR1 is LNHDA, CDR2 SQIVND, per germline (reference sequence). CDR3 length: 12 amino acids.

This clone appeared a few times. The chain joins TRBV5-1 to TRBJ1-3, with TRBD1 identical over 8 bases. J lost 8 bases, V lost 3 bases, and 16 bases had no gene match. The CDR3 contains 17 residues. From germline, CDR1 is SGHRS and CDR2 YFSETQ. CDR3 sequence: CASSSPPGQGGLDTIYF. The CDR3 DNA follows: TGCGCCAGCAGCTCGCCTCCCGGACAGGGCGGCTTAGACACCATATATTTT.

The rearrangement joins TRBV7-3 to TRBJ1-1; D possibly corresponds to TRBD1 (6 bases). The V gene lost 3 bases and the J gene lost 4 bases, with 9 bases spanning the gap. Germline V CDR1 and CDR2: SGHTA, FQGTGA. The CDR3 loop spans 13 amino acids. Written as DNA, the CDR3 is TGTGCCAGCAGCTTTGGGGGCGGCACTGAAGCTTTCTTT. This gives the protein CASSFGGGTEAFF.

The table lists this clone with a count of one. The chain recombines TRBV9 with TRBJ1-5; D perhaps matches TRBD1 (5 bases). Trimming removed 0 bases from V and 2 bases from J, with 9 bases in between. Germline values: CDR1 SGDLS, CDR2 YYNGEE. CDR3 length: 15 amino acids. The CDR3 DNA is TGTGCCAGCAGCGTAGGTAAAGGGGGCAATCAGCCCCAGCATTTT. Amino acid sequence: CASSVGKGGNQPQHF.